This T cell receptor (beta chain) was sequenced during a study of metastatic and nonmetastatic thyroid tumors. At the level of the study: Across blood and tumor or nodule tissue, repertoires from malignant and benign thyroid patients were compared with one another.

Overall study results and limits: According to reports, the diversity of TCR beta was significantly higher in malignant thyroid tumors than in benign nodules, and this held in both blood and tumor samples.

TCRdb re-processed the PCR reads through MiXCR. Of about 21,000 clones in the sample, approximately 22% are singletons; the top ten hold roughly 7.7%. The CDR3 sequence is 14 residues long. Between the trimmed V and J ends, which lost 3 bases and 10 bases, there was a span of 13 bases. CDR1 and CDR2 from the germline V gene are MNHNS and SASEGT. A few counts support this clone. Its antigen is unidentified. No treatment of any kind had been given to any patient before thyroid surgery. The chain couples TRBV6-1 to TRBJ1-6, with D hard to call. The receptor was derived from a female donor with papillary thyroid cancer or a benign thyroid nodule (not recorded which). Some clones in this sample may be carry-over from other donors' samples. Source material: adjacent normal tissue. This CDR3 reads CASSERITVSPLHF. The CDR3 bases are TGTGCCAGCAGTGAGCGTATCACGGTATCACCCCTCCACTTT.